This TCR beta chain was obtained from a study of cytomegalovirus exposure and HLA in healthy donors. Findings and limits, study-wide: The investigators catalogued about 170 TCR beta chains as cytomegalovirus-associated. A later analysis showed that HLA-associated TCR beta chains had undergone more clonal expansion than equally common others. When a later analysis was performed, an Asian-associated ancestry cluster reportedly had fewer N-insertions than the 666-donor mean. About 90% or about 30% of the time was how often most TCR beta V segments were productive, according to an earlier analysis.

PCR used 60 Vbeta primers and 13 Jbeta primers. Assay: immunoSEQ multiplex PCR; the TCRdb copy retains only in-frame clones and omits some. The data show about 160,000 clones, with 82% seen just once and approximately 1.6% held by the top ten. Concerning this clone: Its antigen remains unidentified.

Per germline, CDR1 SGHTA and CDR2 FQGNSA. The CDR3 length is 14 residues. Germline trimming cut 5 bases from V and 5 bases from J; bases unmatched to any gene: 6. The TCR comes from a girl under 18 in good health and CMV-seropositive. The rearrangement joins TRBV7-2 to TRBJ1-5, with 7 bases identical to TRBD1. Material for sequencing was PBMCs. CDR3 residues: CASSARQGDQPQHF. The CDR3 coding sequence is TGTGCCAGCAGCGCCAGACAGGGCGATCAGCCCCAGCATTTT.